Presented here are 27 T cell receptor beta chains from one specimen sequenced in a study of control samples from healthy donors and cancer patients. This table comes from immunoSEQ multiplex PCR, and its TCRdb copy is limited to in-frame clones, with some not included. The repertoire includes around 97,000 clones, about 89% of them detected once, and 19% sits in the top ten. Material for sequencing was PBMCs. These receptors all stem from a man aged 60 to 69 with lung cancer.

The chain uses TRBV4-1 and TRBJ1-2; a possible D gene is TRBD1 (5 bases). The V gene lost 1 base and the J gene lost 3 bases, with 18 bases spanning the gap. CDR3 size: 17 residues. Germline V CDR1 and CDR2: MGHRA, YSYEKL. CDR3 bases: TGCGCCAGCAGCCAAGGAGTTGGGCAGCGGGACTACTATGGCTACACCTTC. The encoded protein is CASSQGVGQRDYYGYTF.

This clone was counted at least ten times. This chain connects TRBV11-3 to TRBJ2-2; 11 bases are a match to TRBD1. The length of the CDR3 is 15 residues. Trimming cost V 5 bases and J 5 bases; bases outside gene matches: 4. Germline V lookup: CDR1 SGHNT, CDR2 YENEEA. This CDR3 reads CASSARDRGTGELFF. The DNA for the CDR3 is TGTGCCAGCAGCGCGCGGGACAGGGGGACCGGGGAGCTGTTTTTT.

This clone was recorded a few times. V gene TRBV24-1 combines with J gene TRBJ2-2; 10 bases are shared with TRBD1. The V gene end was trimmed by 4 bases and the J gene end by 5 bases; junction bases not matched to a gene: 6. The CDR3 has 16 amino acids. The V gene's germline CDR1 is KGHDR and CDR2 SFDVKD. The CDR3 sequence: CATSDRDRGKTGELFF. CDR3 nucleotide sequence: TGTGCCACCAGTGACCGGGACAGGGGAAAAACCGGGGAGCTGTTTTTT.

This clone appeared a few times. The chain recombines TRBV7-9 with TRBJ1-4, with D possibly being TRBD1 (6 bases). CDR1 and CDR2 (germline): SEHNR, FQNEAQ (reference sequence). The CDR3 spans 14 residues. Between the trimmed V and J ends, which lost 3 bases and 2 bases, there was a span of 7 bases. Written as DNA, the CDR3 is TGTGCCAGCAGCTTCGACAGGACTAATGAAAAACTGTTTTTT. This encodes CASSFDRTNEKLFF.

The chain combines TRBV13 with TRBJ2-3, with D possibly being TRBD1 or TRBD2 (6 bases each). The CDR3 runs to 15 residues. Trimming pared 1 base from V and 6 bases from J, leaving 14 bases between. Germline loops: CDR1 PRHDT, CDR2 FYEKMQ (reference sequence). The CDR3, as DNA: TGTGCCAGCAGCTTAGACCGGGGGCTTTCTGATACGCAGTATTTT. This gives the protein CASSLDRGLSDTQYF.

V usage is TRBV2 and J usage is TRBJ2-2; 8 bases fit TRBD1. V lost 5 bases to trimming and J lost 3 bases; unmatched junction nucleotides: 5. The CDR3 extends over 15 amino acids. The germline V gene encodes CDR1 SNHLY and CDR2 FYNNEI. The CDR3 spells CASSPDREDTGELFF. The CDR3 DNA follows: TGTGCCAGCAGTCCGGACAGGGAGGACACCGGGGAGCTGTTTTTT.

The V and J genes are TRBV7-7 and TRBJ2-3; D not resolved. The germline V gene encodes CDR1 SSHAT and CDR2 FNYEAQ (reference sequence). Trimming left V 4 bases short and J 0 bases short, with 20 bases between. The CDR3 extends over 18 amino acids. CDR3 loop: CASSSTLSYAASTDTQYF. CDR3 coding DNA: TGTGCCAGCAGCTCTACCCTCTCATACGCCGCTAGCACAGATACGCAGTATTTT.

This sequence joins TRBV4-1 and TRBJ1-6, with D unresolved. In germline, CDR1 is MGHRA, CDR2 YSYEKL. Deletions cut 2 bases from V and 10 bases from J, with 18 bases between. The CDR3 length is 16 residues. The CDR3 loop reads CASSQPLGQAGSPLHF. In DNA form, the CDR3 reads TGCGCCAGCAGCCAACCTCTTGGGCAGGCGGGCTCACCCCTCCACTTT.

The chain combines TRBV11-2 with TRBJ1-6, with 8 bases fitting TRBD1. Germline V lookup: CDR1 SGHAT, CDR2 FQNNGV. The V and J ends lost 5 bases and 8 bases, in that order; junction bases with no gene match: 8. The CDR3 is 15 amino acids. CDR3 nucleotide sequence: TGTGCCAGCAGCCTGATCGGGACAGGAGATTCACCCCTCCACTTT. Amino acids: CASSLIGTGDSPLHF.

This sequence joins TRBV10-1 and TRBJ2-1; D unclear. Germline V gene lookup returns CDR1 WNHNN and CDR2 SYGVQD (reference sequence). The V gene lost 0 bases and the J gene lost 9 bases, with 12 bases spanning the gap. The CDR3 length is 14 residues. The CDR3 here is CASSESTQTGEQFF. CDR3 nucleotides: TGCGCCAGCAGTGAGTCGACCCAGACGGGTGAGCAGTTCTTC.

The chain joins TRBV10-1 to TRBJ2-1; TRBD1 matches at 9 bases. V lost 4 bases, J lost 6 bases, and 7 bases stayed unmatched. The CDR3 loop spans 15 amino acids. The germline gives CDR1 WNHNN, CDR2 SYGVQD (reference sequence). CDR3 protein: CASSAGTGSANEQFF. Written as DNA, the CDR3 is TGCGCCAGCAGTGCCGGGACAGGGTCAGCCAATGAGCAGTTCTTC.

This clone was observed once. This chain connects TRBV19 to TRBJ1-5, with a tentative D call TRBD1 (6 bases). Trimming removed 10 bases at V and 4 bases at J, with 11 bases between. The germline CDR1 and CDR2 sequences are LNHDA and SQIVND (reference sequence). This CDR3 contains 12 residues. Here the CDR3 DNA reads TGTGCCACCCAACAGGGAAATCAGCCCCAGCATTTT. This encodes CATQQGNQPQHF.

V gene TRBV3-1 (or the pseudogene TRBV3-2) combines with J gene TRBJ2-2; 7 bases line up with TRBD2. The junction had 1 base not matched to a gene; V was cut back by 2 bases and J by 4 bases. CDR3 length: 14 residues. The germline CDR1 and CDR2 sequences are LGHDT and YNNKEL (reference sequence). The CDR3 DNA is TGTGCCAGCAGCCAAAGGGAGGGCACCGGGGAGCTGTTTTTT. Protein product: CASSQREGTGELFF.

DNA for the CDR3: TGTGCTAGTGGTTTGTTATGGGGCGAGCAGTACTTC. Protein: CASGLLWGEQYF. This rearrangement joins TRBV12-5 to TRBJ2-7; D is unresolved. Trimming shortened V by 2 bases and J by 6 bases, and 8 bases separated the two germline ends. This CDR3 is 12 amino acids long. The germline V gene encodes CDR1 LGHNT and CDR2 FRNRAP.

The J gene is TRBJ2-2, the V gene TRBV27; TRBD1 agrees at 8 bases. Per germline, CDR1 MNHEY and CDR2 SMNVEV (reference sequence). V was pared by 5 bases and J by 1 base, with 3 bases of the junction left unmatched. The CDR3 loop spans 15 amino acids. This chain's CDR3 is CASSLDRGNTGELFF. The CDR3, as DNA: TGTGCCAGCAGTCTTGACAGGGGGAACACCGGGGAGCTGTTTTTT.

The rearrangement links TRBV5-1 to TRBJ1-4; D may be TRBD1 (6 bases). The germline gives CDR1 SGHRS, CDR2 YFSETQ. The V gene lost 4 bases and the J gene lost 4 bases, with 11 bases spanning the gap. This CDR3 is 14 amino acids long. The CDR3 DNA sequence: TGCGCCAGCAGCCGGGGGCTCGGTAATGAAAAACTGTTTTTT. Translated: CASSRGLGNEKLFF.

CDR3 DNA: TGCGCCAGCAGCTTGGCTCCAGGGATTAATTCACCCCTCCACTTT. Translating gives CASSLAPGINSPLHF. The chain recombines TRBV5-1 with TRBJ1-6; D perhaps matches TRBD1 (5 bases). This CDR3 comprises 15 residues. V gave up 0 bases and J gave up 6 bases, with 10 bases separating them. Germline CDR1 SGHRS, CDR2 YFSETQ. The full variable domain, in which reference TRBV5-1 and TRBJ1-6 provide the parts outside the CDR3, is KAGVTQTPRYLIKTRGQQVTLSCSPISGHRSVSWYQQTPGQGLQFLFEYFSETQRNKGNFPGRFSGRQFSNSRSEMNVSTLELGDSALYLCASSLAPGINSPLHFGNGTRLTVT.

This rearrangement joins TRBV19 to TRBJ1-5; the match to TRBD1 covers 9 bases. This CDR3 comprises 20 residues. With 3 bases clipped from V and 0 bases from J, the junction kept 15 bases outside the gene matches. Germline CDR1 reads LNHDA; CDR2 reads SQIVND (reference sequence). CDR3 protein: CASSIRSGTGQVASNQPQHF. The CDR3 coding sequence is TGTGCCAGTAGTATTAGGTCCGGGACAGGGCAAGTTGCTAGCAATCAGCCCCAGCATTTT.

V and J are TRBV3-1 (or the pseudogene TRBV3-2) and TRBJ1-1; TRBD1 matches 9 bases. This CDR3 is built from 14 residues. V was clipped by 0 bases and J by 10 bases; unmatched bases: 6. Germline CDR1 LGHDT, CDR2 YNNKEL (reference sequence). CDR3 loop: CASSQDNSGQGAFF. In DNA, the CDR3 is TGTGCCAGCAGCCAAGATAACTCGGGACAGGGAGCTTTCTTT.

The chain employs TRBV30 and TRBJ2-6; D is uncertain. Germline lookup yields CDR1 GTSNPN and CDR2 SVGIG (reference sequence). V was pared by 4 bases and J by 0 bases, with 13 bases between. The CDR3 is made up of 16 amino acids. The CDR3 nucleotides are TGTGCCTGGACCTCCCGGGCCTCCTCTGGGGCCAACGTCCTGACTTTC. Protein: CAWTSRASSGANVLTF.

This chain joins TRBV5-4 and TRBJ2-3, with no clear D. V was pared by 4 bases and J by 5 bases, with 11 bases between. The CDR3 consists of 13 residues. The germline V gene has CDR1 SGHNT and CDR2 YYREEE (reference sequence). CDR3 bases: TGTGCCAGCAGCATAGAAAAGGGAGATACGCAGTATTTT. Protein product: CASSIEKGDTQYF. The full variable domain, rest sourced from reference TRBV5-4 and TRBJ2-3, is ETGVTQSPTHLIKTRGQQVTLRCSSQSGHNTVSWYQQALGQGPQFIFQYYREEENGRGNFPPRFSGLQFPNYSSELNVNALELDDSALYLCASSIEKGDTQYFGPGTRLTVL.

This sequence joins TRBV6-5 and TRBJ1-2, with TRBD1 matching over 7 bases. J was trimmed by 2 bases and V by 6 bases; bases with no gene match: 6. Germline-derived CDR1 and CDR2 are MNHEY and SVGAGI. The CDR3 totals 14 residues. CDR3 in DNA: TGTGCCAGCAGGCCGGACAGGCTGAACTATGGCTACACCTTC. Translation gives CASRPDRLNYGYTF.

The V call is TRBV5-1, the J call TRBJ1-2; TRBD1 matches at 8 bases. V lost 1 base, J lost 6 bases, and 5 bases stayed unmatched. Germline values: CDR1 SGHRS, CDR2 YFSETQ. The CDR3 contains 14 residues. CDR3: CASSLWATGDGYTF. CDR3 bases: TGCGCCAGCAGCTTGTGGGCGACAGGGGATGGCTACACCTTC.

This chain uses TRBV18 with TRBJ1-4, with unresolved D. Germline values: CDR1 KGHSH, CDR2 LQKENI. V was shortened by 3 bases and J by 6 bases, with 8 bases between the two germline ends. The CDR3 is 13 amino acids. The CDR3: CASSPVTDEKLFF. CDR3 sequence (DNA): TGTGCCAGCTCACCGGTTACGGATGAAAAACTGTTTTTT.

The genes are TRBV3-1 (or the pseudogene TRBV3-2) and TRBJ1-2; 10 nucleotides agree with TRBD1. V lost 6 bases, J lost 8 bases, and 12 bases stayed unmatched. The germline V gene has CDR1 LGHDT and CDR2 YNNKEL (reference sequence). The CDR3 runs to 15 residues. CDR3 residues: CASRPLGQGTGGYTF. CDR3 nucleotides: TGTGCCAGCAGACCTTTGGGACAGGGGACTGGCGGCTACACCTTC.

This rearrangement joins TRBV20-1 to TRBJ2-7; D unresolved. Germline lookup yields CDR1 DFQATT and CDR2 SNEGSKA (reference sequence). The CDR3 has 11 residues. Trimming took off 6 bases at V and 4 bases at J, with 10 bases between the two ends. CDR3 sequence reads: CSARIGYEQYF. The CDR3 nucleotides read TGCAGTGCCCGAATTGGATACGAGCAGTACTTC.

The chain combines TRBV5-1 with TRBJ2-4; D possibly matches TRBD1 or TRBD2 (5 bases each). This CDR3 has 14 residues. V was cut by 4 bases and J by 5 bases, with 13 bases left in between. Germline-derived CDR1 and CDR2 are SGHRS and YFSETQ. CDR3 sequence: CASSVDGDQNIQYF. In DNA, the CDR3 is TGCGCCAGCAGCGTGGACGGGGACCAAAACATTCAGTACTTC.